Below are 3 T cell receptor beta chains sequenced from a single sample in a study of human T cells and chemical hapten exposure (dated by TCRdb to 2020 to 2023). This specimen's time point label, per the study, means: patch test 1, 2 weeks after DPC sensitization. The treatment or condition label, read with the paper, signifies: therapeutic diphenylcyclopropenone sensitization with weekly scalp DPC. Library method: RACE. TCRdb lists the instrument as NextSeq 500. In-frame beta chains were kept once TCRdb had trimmed the public reads at Q25 with fastp and called clones with MiXCR. Rows with a matching CDR3 protein are joined into one entry that keeps the most common DNA and genes. In all, the sample holds about 340,000 distinct CDR3 sequences, and approximately 6.3% of those were seen once. The top ten clones comprise roughly 7.9% of the sample. This specimen was whole blood, taken in connection with sensitization to the hapten diphenylcyclopropenone (DPC). The receptor set was obtained from a woman under 30 with alopecia areata. Some clones in this sample may be carry-over from other donors' samples.

The gene calls are TRBV4-3 and TRBJ1-2, with TRBD1 matching 9 bases. The CDR3 sequence is 15 residues long. Germline V gives CDR1 LGHNA, CDR2 YSLEER. V was clipped by 3 bases and J by 5 bases; unmatched bases: 7. The CDR3 spells CASSQTGGAGYGYTF. CDR3 nucleotides: TGCGCCAGCAGCCAGACAGGGGGAGCAGGATATGGCTACACCTTC.

Notes on this clonotype: One end of the junction does not line up with germline, which may come from a read error. V is TRBV7-9 and J is TRBJ2-2; the match to TRBD1 covers 9 bases. The CDR3 extends over 18 amino acids. CDR1 is SEHNR, CDR2 FQNEAQ, per germline (reference sequence). DNA of the CDR3: TGTGCTAGCAGCCAAGGGGCTAACAGGGGGCGCAACACCGGGGAGCTGTTTTTT. It is translated as CASSQGANRGRNTGELFF. Complete variable domain (other parts from reference TRBV7-9 and TRBJ2-2): DTGVSQNPRHKITKRGQNVTFRCDPISEHNRLYWYRQTLGQGPEFLTYFQNEAQLEKSRLLSDRFSAERPKGSFSTLEIQRTEQGDSAMYLCASSQGANRGRNTGELFFGEGSRLTVL.

This clonotype has just a few counts. The rearrangement uses TRBV12-3 or TRBV12-4 and TRBJ2-7; TRBD1 might be the D (6 bases). The CDR3 is 15 residues long. V lost 1 base, J lost 1 base, and 11 bases lay in between. The chain's CDR3 is CASSLGQGPSYEQYF. The CDR3, as DNA: TGTGCCAGCAGTTTAGGGCAGGGGCCGTCCTACGAGCAGTACTTC.